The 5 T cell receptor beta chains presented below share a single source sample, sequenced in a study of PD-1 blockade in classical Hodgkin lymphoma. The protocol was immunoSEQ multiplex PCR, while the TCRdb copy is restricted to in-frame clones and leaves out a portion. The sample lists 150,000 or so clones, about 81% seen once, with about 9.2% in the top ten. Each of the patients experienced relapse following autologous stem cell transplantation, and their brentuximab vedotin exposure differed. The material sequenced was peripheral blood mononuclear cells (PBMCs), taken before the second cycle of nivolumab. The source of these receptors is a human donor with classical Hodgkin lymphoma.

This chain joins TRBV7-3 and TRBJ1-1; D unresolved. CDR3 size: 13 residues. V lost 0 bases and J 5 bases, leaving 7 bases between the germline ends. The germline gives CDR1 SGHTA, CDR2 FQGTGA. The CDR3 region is CASSLTTATEAFF. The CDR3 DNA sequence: TGTGCCAGCAGCTTAACTACAGCGACTGAAGCTTTCTTT.

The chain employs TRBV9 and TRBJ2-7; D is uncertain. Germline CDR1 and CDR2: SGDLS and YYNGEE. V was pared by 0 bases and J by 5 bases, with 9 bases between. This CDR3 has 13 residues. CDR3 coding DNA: TGTGCCAGCAGCGTAGGCCCAGACGACGAGCAGTACTTC. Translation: CASSVGPDDEQYF. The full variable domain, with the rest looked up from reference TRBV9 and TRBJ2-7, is DSGVTQTPKHLITATGQRVTLRCSPRSGDLSVYWYQQSLDQGLQFLIQYYNGEERAKGNILERFSAQQFPDLHSELNLSSLELGDSALYFCASSVGPDDEQYFGPGTRLTVT.

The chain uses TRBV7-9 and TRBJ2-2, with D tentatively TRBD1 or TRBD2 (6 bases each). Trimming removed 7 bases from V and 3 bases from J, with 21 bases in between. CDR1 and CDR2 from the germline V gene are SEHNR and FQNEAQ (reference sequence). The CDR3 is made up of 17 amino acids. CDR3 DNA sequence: TGTGCCAGCACCGGGGGCCAGACAAACTGGGACACCGGGGAGCTGTTTTTT. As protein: CASTGGQTNWDTGELFF.

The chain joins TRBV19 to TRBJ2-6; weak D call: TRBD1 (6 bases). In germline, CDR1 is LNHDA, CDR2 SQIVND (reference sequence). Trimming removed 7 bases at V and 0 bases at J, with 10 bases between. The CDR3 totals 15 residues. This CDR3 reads CASKTGFSGANVLTF. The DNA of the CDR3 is TGTGCCAGTAAAACAGGGTTCTCTGGGGCCAACGTCCTGACTTTC. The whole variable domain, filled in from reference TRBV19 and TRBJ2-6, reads DGGITQSPKYLFRKEGQNVTLSCEQNLNHDAMYWYRQDPGQGLRLIYYSQIVNDFQKGDIAEGYSVSREKKESFPLTVTSAQKNPTAFYLCASKTGFSGANVLTFGAGSRLTVL.

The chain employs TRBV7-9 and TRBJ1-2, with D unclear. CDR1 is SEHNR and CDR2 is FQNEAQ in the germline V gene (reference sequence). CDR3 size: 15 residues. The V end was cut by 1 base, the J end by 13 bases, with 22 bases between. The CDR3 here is CASSLVITPSAVRTF. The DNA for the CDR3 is TGTGCCAGCAGCTTAGTCATAACACCCAGCGCCGTGCGCACCTTC.